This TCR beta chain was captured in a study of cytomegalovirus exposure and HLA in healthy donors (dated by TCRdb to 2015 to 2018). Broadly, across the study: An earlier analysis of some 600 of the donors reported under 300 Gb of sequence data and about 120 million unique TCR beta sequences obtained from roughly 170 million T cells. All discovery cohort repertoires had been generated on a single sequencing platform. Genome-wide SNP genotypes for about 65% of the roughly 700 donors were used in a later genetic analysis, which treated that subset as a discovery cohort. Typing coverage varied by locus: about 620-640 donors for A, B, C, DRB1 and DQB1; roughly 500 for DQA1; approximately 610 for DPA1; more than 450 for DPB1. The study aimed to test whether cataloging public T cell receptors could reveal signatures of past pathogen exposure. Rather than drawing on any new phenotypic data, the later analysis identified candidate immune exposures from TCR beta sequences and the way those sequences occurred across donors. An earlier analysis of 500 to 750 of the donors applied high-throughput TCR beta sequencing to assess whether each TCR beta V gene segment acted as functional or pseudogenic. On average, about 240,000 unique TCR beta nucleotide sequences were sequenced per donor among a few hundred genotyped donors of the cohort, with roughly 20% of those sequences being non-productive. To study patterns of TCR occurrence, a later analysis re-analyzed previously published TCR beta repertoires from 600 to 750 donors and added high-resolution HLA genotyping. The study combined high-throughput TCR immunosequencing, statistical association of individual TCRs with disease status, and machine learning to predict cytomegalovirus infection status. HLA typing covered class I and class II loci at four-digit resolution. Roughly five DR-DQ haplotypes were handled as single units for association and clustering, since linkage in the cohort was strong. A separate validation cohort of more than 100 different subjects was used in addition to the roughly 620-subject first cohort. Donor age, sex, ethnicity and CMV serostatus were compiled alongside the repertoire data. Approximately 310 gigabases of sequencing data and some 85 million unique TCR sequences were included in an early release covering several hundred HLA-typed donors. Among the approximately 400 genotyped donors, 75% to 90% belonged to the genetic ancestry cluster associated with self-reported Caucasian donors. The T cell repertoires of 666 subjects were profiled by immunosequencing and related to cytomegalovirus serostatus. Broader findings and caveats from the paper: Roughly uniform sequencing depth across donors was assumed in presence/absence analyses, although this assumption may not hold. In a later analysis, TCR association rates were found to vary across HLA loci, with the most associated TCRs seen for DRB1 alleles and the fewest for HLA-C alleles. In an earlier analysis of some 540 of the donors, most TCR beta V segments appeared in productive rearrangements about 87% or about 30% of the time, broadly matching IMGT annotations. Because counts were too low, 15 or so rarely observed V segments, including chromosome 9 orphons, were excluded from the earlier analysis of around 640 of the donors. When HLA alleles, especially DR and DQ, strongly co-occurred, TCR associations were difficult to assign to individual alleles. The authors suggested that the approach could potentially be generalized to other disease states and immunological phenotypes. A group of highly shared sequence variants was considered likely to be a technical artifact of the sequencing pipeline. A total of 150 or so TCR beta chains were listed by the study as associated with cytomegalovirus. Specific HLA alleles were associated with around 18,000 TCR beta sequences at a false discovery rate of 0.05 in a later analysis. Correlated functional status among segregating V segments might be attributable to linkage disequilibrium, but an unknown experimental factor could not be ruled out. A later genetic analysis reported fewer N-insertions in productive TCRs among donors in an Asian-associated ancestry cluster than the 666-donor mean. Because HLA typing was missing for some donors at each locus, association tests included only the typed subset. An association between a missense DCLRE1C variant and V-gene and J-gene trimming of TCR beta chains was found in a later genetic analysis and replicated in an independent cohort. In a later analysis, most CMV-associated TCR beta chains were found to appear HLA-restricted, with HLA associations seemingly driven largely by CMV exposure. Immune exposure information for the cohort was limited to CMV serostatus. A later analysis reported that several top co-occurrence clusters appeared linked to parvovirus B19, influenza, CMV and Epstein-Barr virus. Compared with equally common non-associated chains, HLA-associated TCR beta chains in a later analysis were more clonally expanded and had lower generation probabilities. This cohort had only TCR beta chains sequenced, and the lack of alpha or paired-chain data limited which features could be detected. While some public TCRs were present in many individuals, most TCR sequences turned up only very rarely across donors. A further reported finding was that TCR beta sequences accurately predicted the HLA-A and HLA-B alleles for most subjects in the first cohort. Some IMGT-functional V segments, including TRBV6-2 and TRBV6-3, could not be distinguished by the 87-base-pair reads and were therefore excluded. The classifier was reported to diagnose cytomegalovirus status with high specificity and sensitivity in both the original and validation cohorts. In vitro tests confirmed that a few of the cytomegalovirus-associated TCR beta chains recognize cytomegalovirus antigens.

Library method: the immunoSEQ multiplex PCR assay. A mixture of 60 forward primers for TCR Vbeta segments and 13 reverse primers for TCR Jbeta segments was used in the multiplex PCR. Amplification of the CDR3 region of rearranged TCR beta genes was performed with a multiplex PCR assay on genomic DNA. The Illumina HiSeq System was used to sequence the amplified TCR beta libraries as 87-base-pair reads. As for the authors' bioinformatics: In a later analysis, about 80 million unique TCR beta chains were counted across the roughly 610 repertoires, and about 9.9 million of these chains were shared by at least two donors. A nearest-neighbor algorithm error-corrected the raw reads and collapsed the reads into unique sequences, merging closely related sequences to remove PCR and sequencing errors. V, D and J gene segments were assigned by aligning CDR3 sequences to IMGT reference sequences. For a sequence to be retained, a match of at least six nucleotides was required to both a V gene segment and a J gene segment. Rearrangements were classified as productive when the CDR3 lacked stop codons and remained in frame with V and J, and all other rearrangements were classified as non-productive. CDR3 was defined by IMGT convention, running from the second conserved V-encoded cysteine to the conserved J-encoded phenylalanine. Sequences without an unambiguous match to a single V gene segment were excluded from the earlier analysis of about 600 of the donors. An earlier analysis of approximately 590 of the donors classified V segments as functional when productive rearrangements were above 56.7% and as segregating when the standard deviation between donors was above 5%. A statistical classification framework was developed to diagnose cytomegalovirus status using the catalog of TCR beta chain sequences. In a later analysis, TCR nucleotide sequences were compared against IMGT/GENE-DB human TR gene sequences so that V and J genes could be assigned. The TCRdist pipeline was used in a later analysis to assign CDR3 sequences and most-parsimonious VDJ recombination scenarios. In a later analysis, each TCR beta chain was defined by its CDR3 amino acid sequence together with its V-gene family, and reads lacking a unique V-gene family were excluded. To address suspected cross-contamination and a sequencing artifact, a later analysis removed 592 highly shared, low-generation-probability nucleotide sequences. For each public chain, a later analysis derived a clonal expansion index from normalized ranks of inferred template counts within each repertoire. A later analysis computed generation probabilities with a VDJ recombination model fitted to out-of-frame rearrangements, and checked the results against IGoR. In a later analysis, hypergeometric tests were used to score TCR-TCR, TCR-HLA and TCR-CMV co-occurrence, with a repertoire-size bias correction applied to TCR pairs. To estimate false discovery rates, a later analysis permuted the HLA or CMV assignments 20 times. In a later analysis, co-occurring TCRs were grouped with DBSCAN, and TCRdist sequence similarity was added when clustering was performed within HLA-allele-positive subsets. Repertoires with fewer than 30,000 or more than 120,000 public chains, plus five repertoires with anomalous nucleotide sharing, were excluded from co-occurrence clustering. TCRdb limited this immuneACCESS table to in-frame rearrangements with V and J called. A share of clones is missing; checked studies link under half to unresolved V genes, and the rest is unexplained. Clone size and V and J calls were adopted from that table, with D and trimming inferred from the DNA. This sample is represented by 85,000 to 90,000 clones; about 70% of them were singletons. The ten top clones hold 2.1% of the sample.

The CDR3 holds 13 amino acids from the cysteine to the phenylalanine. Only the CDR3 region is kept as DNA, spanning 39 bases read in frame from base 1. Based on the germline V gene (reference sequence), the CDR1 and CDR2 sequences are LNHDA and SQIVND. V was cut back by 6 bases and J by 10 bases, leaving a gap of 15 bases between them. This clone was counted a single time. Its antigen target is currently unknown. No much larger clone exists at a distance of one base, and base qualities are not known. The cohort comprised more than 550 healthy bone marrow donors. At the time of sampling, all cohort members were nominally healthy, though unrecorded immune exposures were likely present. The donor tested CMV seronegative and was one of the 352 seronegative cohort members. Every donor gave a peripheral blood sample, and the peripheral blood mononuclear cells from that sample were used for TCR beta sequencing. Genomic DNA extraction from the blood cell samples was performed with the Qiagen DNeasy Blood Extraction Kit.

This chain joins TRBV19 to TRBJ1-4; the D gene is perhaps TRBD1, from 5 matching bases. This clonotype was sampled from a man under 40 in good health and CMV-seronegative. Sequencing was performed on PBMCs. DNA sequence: TGTGCCAGTAGCGACACCGCCCAGGGAAAACTGTTTTTT. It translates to CASSDTAQGKLFF.